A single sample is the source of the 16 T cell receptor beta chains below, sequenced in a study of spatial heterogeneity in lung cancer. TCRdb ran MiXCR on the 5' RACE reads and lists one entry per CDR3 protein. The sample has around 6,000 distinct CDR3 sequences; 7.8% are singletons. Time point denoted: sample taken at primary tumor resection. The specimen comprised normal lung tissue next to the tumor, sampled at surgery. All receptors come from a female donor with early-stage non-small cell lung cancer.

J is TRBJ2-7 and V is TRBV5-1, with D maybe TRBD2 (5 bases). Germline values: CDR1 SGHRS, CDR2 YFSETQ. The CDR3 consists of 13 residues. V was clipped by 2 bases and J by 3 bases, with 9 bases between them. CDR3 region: CASSFTGNYEQYF. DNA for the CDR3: TGCGCCAGCAGCTTCACGGGAAACTACGAGCAGTACTTC.

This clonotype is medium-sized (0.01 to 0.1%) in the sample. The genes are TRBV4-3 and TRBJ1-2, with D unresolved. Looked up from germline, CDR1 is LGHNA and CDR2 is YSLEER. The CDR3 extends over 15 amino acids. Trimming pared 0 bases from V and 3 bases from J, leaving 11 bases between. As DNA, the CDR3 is TGCGCCAGCAGCCAAGACACGCCGGCCCACTATGGCTACACCTTC. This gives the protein CASSQDTPAHYGYTF.

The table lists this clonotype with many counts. CDR3 bases: TGTGCCGGGTCCCAGGGGGATTCAACTAATGAAAAACTGTTTTTT. Translation: CAGSQGDSTNEKLFF. The chain joins TRBV2 to TRBJ1-4; 7 bases match TRBD1. Germline lookup yields CDR1 SNHLY and CDR2 FYNNEI. The V segment lost 11 bases and the J segment 0 bases; nucleotides outside the gene matches: 9. The CDR3 consists of 15 residues.

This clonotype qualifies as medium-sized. The CDR3 DNA is TGTGCCAGCAGCTTTAATACAGGGAAGAACACTGAAGCTTTCTTT. Translated: CASSFNTGKNTEAFF. The chain has TRBV7-6 and TRBJ1-1; possible D gene TRBD1, 6 bases. Germline-derived CDR1 and CDR2 are SGHVS and FNYEAQ. CDR3 size: 15 residues. V gave up 3 bases and J gave up 1 base, with 12 bases separating them. The full variable domain, with the rest looked up from reference TRBV7-6 and TRBJ1-1, is GAGVSQSPRYKVTKRGQDVALRCDPISGHVSLYWYRQALGQGPEFLTYFNYEAQQDKSGLPNDRFSAERPEGSISTLTIQRTEQRDSAMYRCASSFNTGKNTEAFFGQGTRLTVV.

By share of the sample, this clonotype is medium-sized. The CDR3 region is CASSIRTAAPETQYF. Written as DNA, the CDR3 is TGTGCCAGTAGTATTAGGACAGCAGCCCCAGAGACCCAGTACTTC. The chain employs TRBV19 and TRBJ2-5; D might be TRBD1 (6 bases). Trimming pared 3 bases from V and 4 bases from J, leaving 15 bases between. CDR1 is LNHDA, CDR2 SQIVND, per germline (reference sequence). The CDR3 is made up of 15 amino acids.

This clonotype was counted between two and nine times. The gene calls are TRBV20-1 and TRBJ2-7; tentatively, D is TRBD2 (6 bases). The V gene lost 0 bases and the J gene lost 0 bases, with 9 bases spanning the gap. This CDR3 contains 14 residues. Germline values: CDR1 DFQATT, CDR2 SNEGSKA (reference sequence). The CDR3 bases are TGCAGTGCTAGAGAACTAGCTTTCTCCTACGAGCAGTACTTC. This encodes CSARELAFSYEQYF.

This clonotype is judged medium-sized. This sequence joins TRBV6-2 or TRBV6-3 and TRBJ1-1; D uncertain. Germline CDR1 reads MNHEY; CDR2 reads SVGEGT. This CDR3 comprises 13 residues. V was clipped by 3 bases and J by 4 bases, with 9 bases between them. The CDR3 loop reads CASSYPTLTEAFF. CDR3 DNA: TGTGCCAGCAGTTATCCGACCCTCACTGAAGCTTTCTTT.

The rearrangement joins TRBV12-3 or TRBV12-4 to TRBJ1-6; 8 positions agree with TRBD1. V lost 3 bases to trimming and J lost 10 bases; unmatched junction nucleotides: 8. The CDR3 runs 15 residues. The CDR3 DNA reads TGTGCCAGCAGTTTTAGCAGGGGGCTCGGATCACCCCTCCACTTT. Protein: CASSFSRGLGSPLHF.

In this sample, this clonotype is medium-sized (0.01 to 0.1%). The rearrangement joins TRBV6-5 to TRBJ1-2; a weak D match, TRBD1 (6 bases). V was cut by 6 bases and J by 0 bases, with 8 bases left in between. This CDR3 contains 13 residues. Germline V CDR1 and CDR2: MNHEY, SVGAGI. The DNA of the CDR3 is TGTGCCAGCAGCAGACAGGCTAACTATGGCTACACCTTC. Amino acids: CASSRQANYGYTF.

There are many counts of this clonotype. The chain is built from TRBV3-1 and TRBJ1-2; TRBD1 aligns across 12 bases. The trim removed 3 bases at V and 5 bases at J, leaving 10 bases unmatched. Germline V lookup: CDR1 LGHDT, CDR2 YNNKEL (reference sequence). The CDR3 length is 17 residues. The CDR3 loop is CASSQPGTGGETYGYTF. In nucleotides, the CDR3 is TGTGCCAGCAGCCAGCCCGGGACAGGGGGCGAGACGTATGGCTACACCTTC.

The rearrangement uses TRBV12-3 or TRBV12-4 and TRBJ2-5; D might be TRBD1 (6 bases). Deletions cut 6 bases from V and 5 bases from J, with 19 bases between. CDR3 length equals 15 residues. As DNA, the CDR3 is TGTGCCAGCAGGCATTCGGACAGTCATGCGGAGACCCAGTACTTC. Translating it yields CASRHSDSHAETQYF.

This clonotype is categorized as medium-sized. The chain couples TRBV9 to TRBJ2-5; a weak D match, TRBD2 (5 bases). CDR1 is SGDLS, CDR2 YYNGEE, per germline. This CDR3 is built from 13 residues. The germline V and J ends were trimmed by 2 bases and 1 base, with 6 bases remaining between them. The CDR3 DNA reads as TGTGCCAGCAGCGTTAGCGTCCAAGAGACCCAGTACTTC. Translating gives CASSVSVQETQYF. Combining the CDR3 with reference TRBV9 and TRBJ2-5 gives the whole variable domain DSGVTQTPKHLITATGQRVTLRCSPRSGDLSVYWYQQSLDQGLQFLIQYYNGEERAKGNILERFSAQQFPDLHSELNLSSLELGDSALYFCASSVSVQETQYFGPGTRLLVL.

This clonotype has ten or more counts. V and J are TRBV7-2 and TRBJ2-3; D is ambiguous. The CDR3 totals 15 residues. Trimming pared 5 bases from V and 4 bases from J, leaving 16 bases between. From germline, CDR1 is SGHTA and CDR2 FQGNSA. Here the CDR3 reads CASSKRRSMADTQYF. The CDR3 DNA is TGTGCCAGCAGCAAACGGCGCTCGATGGCAGATACGCAGTATTTT.

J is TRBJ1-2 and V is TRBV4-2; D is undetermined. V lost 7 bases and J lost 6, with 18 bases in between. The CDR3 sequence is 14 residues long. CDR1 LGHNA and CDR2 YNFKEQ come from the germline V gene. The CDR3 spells CASTPSRGKDGYTF. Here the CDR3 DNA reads TGTGCCAGCACCCCTAGCCGGGGAAAGGATGGCTACACCTTC.

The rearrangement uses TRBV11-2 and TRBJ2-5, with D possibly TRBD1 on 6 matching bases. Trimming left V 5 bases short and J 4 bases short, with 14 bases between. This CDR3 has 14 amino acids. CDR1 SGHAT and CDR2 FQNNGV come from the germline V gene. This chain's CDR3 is CASSRGPGVETQYF. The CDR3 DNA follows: TGTGCCAGCAGCCGAGGACCAGGGGTAGAGACCCAGTACTTC.

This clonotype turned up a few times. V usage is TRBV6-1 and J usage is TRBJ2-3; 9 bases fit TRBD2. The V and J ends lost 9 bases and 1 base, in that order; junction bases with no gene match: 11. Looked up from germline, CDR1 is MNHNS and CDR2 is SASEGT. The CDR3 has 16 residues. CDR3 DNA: TGTGCCAGTACTCCTTCTAGCGGGGAACGCACAGATACGCAGTATTTT. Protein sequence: CASTPSSGERTDTQYF.